The rows below give T cell receptor beta chains drawn from one sample of a study of blood T cell repertoires in COVID-19. TCRdb's copy holds only in-frame clones and misses some; the assay was immunoSEQ multiplex PCR. The sample has 100,000 to 150,000 clones; roughly 88% are singletons. Sequences were obtained from peripheral blood. All receptors come from a woman aged 80 or over with acute or convalescent COVID-19. Both conserved end residues are part of each CDR3. Fields, in order: J gene, clone size, CDR3 length, D gene, V gene, CDR3 protein, CDR3 DNA. The D gene is left open where the match is weak. A row's size may be missing; if present it is once, few, many or a size class.

>TRBJ2-1|few|12|.|TRBV2
CASSYRASDRFF
TGTGCCAGCAGTTACAGGGCGTCAGACCGGTTCTTC
>TRBJ1-2|.|14|.|TRBV12-5
CASGFLDRYYGYTF
TGTGCTAGTGGTTTCTTAGACAGGTACTATGGCTACACCTTC
>TRBJ2-7|.|11|.|TRBV10-3
CAISQDYEQYF
TGTGCCATCAGTCAGGACTACGAGCAGTACTTC
>TRBJ2-3|.|14|TRBD1|TRBV2
CARKGGQSTDTQYF
TGTGCCAGAAAAGGGGGACAGAGCACAGATACGCAGTATTTT
>TRBJ1-1|.|16|TRBD1|TRBV7-8
CASSPGQGRSNTEAFF
TGTGCCAGCAGCCCAGGACAGGGAAGGTCGAACACTGAAGCTTTCTTT
>TRBJ1-2|.|19|TRBD1|TRBV19
CASSQTLRWDSVLPDGYTF
TGTGCCAGTAGCCAGACATTGAGATGGGACAGCGTTCTACCCGATGGCTACACCTTC
>TRBJ1-6|few|13|.|TRBV25-1
CASSSVYNSPLHF
TGTGCCAGCAGCAGCGTCTATAATTCACCCCTCCACTTT
>TRBJ2-7|.|16|.|TRBV5-1
CASRRSTGTRSYEQYF
TGCGCCAGCAGACGATCCACCGGGACAAGATCCTACGAGCAGTACTTC
>TRBJ2-5|.|14|.|TRBV11-3
CASSLGGRQETQYF
TGTGCCAGCAGCTTGGGCGGGCGGCAAGAGACCCAGTACTTC
>TRBJ2-5|.|15|.|TRBV4-1
CASSQRGLTQETQYF
TGCGCCAGCAGCCAACGGGGACTGACACAAGAGACCCAGTACTTC
>TRBJ1-5|.|15|TRBD1|TRBV19
CGSGQGARSNQPQHF
TGTGGTTCGGGACAGGGGGCGCGTAGCAATCAGCCCCAGCATTTT
>TRBJ1-2|.|15|.|TRBV28
CASSIDPGFNYGYTF
TGTGCCAGCAGCATAGACCCCGGGTTTAACTATGGCTACACCTTC
>TRBJ2-5|.|13|TRBD1|TRBV25-1
CASGGTGWETQYF
TGTGCCAGCGGGGGGACAGGGTGGGAGACCCAGTACTTC
>TRBJ1-1|once|12|.|TRBV19
CASSSVRADAFF
TGTGCCAGTAGTAGTGTGAGGGCGGACGCTTTCTTT
>TRBJ2-7|.|15|.|TRBV2
CASSEGLGRDYEQYF
TGTGCCAGCAGTGAAGGACTAGGTAGGGATTACGAGCAGTACTTC
>TRBJ2-1|.|16|TRBD2|TRBV28
CASSRSSGTSYNEQFF
TGTGCCAGCAGCCGGTCTAGCGGGACCTCCTACAATGAGCAGTTCTTC
>TRBJ1-2|once|15|.|TRBV15
CATSRDRNGGYGYTF
TGTGCCACCAGCAGAGACCGAAACGGGGGCTATGGCTACACCTTC
>TRBJ2-1|.|13|.|TRBV10-3
CAIDAGSYNEQFF
TGTGCCATCGACGCGGGAAGTTACAATGAGCAGTTCTTC
>TRBJ2-1|once|14|.|TRBV6-6
CASTWRGNSNEQFF
TGTGCCAGCACCTGGAGGGGAAATAGCAATGAGCAGTTCTTC
>TRBJ1-3|.|16|TRBD1|TRBV12-5
CASGTGQGRGGNTIYF
TGTGCTAGTGGCACCGGACAGGGGAGAGGAGGAAACACCATATATTTT
>TRBJ1-1|few|15|TRBD1|TRBV2
CASSAWDRLNTEAFF
TGTGCCAGCAGTGCCTGGGACAGGCTGAACACTGAAGCTTTCTTT
>TRBJ1-6|.|16|.|TRBV5-5
CASSLGLQNLNSPLHF
TGTGCCAGCAGCTTGGGATTGCAGAATTTAAATTCACCCCTCCACTTT
>TRBJ2-1|.|15|.|TRBV11-2
CASSLGLRFGNEQFF
TGTGCCAGCAGCTTAGGACTGCGTTTTGGGAATGAGCAGTTCTTC
>TRBJ1-6|once|18|TRBD1|TRBV4-1
CASSQDGQGGLNNSPLHF
TGCGCCAGCAGCCAAGATGGTCAGGGGGGATTGAATAATTCACCCCTCCACTTT
>TRBJ2-3|once|16|TRBD2|TRBV9
CASSVDLAGGTDTQYF
TGTGCCAGCAGCGTAGATCTAGCGGGGGGCACAGATACGCAGTATTTT
>TRBJ1-3|.|15|.|TRBV4-1
CASSPSTGIRNTIYF
TGCGCCAGCAGCCCGAGCACAGGGATCAGGAACACCATATATTTT
>TRBJ1-4|once|13|.|TRBV19
CASSIYKFEKLFF
TGTGCCAGTAGTATTTACAAGTTTGAAAAACTGTTTTTT